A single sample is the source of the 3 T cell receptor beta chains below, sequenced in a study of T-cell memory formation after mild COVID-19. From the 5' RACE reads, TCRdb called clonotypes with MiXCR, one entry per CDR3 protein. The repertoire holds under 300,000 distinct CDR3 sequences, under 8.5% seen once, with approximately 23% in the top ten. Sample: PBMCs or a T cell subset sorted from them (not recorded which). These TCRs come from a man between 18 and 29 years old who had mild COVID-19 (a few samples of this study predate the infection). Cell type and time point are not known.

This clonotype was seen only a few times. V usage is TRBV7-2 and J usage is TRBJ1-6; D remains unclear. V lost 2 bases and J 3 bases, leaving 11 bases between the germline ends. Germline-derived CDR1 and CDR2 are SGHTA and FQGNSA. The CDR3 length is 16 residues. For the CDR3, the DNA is TGTGCCAGCAGCTTAACCCGGGTCCTCTATAATTCACCCCTCCACTTT. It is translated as CASSLTRVLYNSPLHF.

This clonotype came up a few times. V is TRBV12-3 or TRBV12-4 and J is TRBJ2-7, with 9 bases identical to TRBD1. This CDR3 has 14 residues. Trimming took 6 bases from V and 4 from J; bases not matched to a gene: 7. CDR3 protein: CASSPQGAEYEQYF. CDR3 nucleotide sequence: TGTGCCAGCAGCCCACAGGGGGCGGAGTACGAGCAGTACTTC.

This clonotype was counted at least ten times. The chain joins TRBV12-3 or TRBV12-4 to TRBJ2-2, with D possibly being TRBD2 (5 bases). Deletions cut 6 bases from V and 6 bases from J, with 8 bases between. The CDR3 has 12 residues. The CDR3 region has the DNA TGTGCCAGCAGGATACTAGCCGGGGAGCTGTTTTTT. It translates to CASRILAGELFF.